These 22 T cell receptor beta chains share one sample of origin, sequenced in a study of blood T cell repertoires in COVID-19. The method was immunoSEQ multiplex PCR; TCRdb's version includes in-frame clones alone and lacks a portion of them. Among 250,000 to 350,000 clones listed, around 89% were seen once. Sequencing input: PBMCs or T cells enriched from blood (not recorded which). Source of these receptors: a woman between 18 and 29 years old with acute COVID-19.

The table lists this clone with a few counts. CDR3 sequence: CASSSPLTGGITYNEQFF. The CDR3 bases are TGTGCCAGCAGCTCGCCTCTGACGGGAGGGATAACCTACAATGAGCAGTTCTTC. This chain uses TRBV7-9 with TRBJ2-1; 8 nucleotides match TRBD2. Germline CDR1 reads SEHNR; CDR2 reads FQNEAQ (reference sequence). The V and J ends lost 4 bases and 2 bases, in that order; junction bases with no gene match: 13. CDR3 size: 18 residues.

The chain joins TRBV12-5 to TRBJ2-1; TRBD2 agrees at 14 bases. V was clipped by 0 bases and J by 3 bases; unmatched bases: 16. In germline, CDR1 is LGHNT, CDR2 FRNRAP. This CDR3 spans 22 amino acids. The CDR3 is CASGLVPLGLAGGPNFYNEQFF. The DNA for the CDR3 is TGTGCTAGTGGTTTGGTACCACTAGGACTAGCGGGAGGCCCGAATTTCTACAATGAGCAGTTCTTC.

The CDR3 region has the DNA TGTGCCAGCTCACCATCTTTAGCGGTACCCTACGAGCAGTACTTC. Its translation is CASSPSLAVPYEQYF. The chain has TRBV18 and TRBJ2-7; D may be TRBD2 (6 bases). V was pared by 2 bases and J by 2 bases, with 13 bases between. Germline V gives CDR1 KGHSH, CDR2 LQKENI. The CDR3 sequence is 15 residues long. The whole variable domain, filled in from reference TRBV18 and TRBJ2-7, reads NAGVMQNPRHLVRRRGQEARLRCSPMKGHSHVYWYRQLPEEGLKFMVYLQKENIIDESGMPKERFSAEFPKEGPSILRIQQVVRGDSAAYFCASSPSLAVPYEQYFGPGTRLTVT.

V gene TRBV9 combines with J gene TRBJ2-3, with D possibly matching TRBD2 (7 bases). V lost 4 bases and J lost 3, with 15 bases in between. The germline V gene encodes CDR1 SGDLS and CDR2 YYNGEE. The CDR3 covers 15 residues. Here the CDR3 reads CASSLGGASTDTQYF. The CDR3 DNA reads as TGTGCCAGCAGCCTTGGGGGGGCGAGTACAGATACGCAGTATTTT.

The rearrangement uses TRBV27 and TRBJ2-7; possible D gene TRBD2, 7 bases. V was pared by 10 bases and J by 9 bases, with 28 bases between. The CDR3 consists of 15 residues. From germline, CDR1 is MNHEY and CDR2 SMNVEV (reference sequence). This CDR3 is CATQGRGAGFEGQYF. CDR3 nucleotide sequence: TGTGCCACCCAGGGGAGGGGGGCAGGGTTCGAAGGGCAGTACTTC.

The chain is built from TRBV2 and TRBJ1-2, with D hard to call. Trimming pared 5 bases from V and 4 bases from J, leaving 11 bases between. This CDR3 has 13 amino acids. Germline V CDR1 and CDR2: SNHLY, FYNNEI. CDR3 coding DNA: TGTGCCAGCAGTACCGAGGAGACCTATGGCTACACCTTC. This translates into CASSTEETYGYTF.

The rearrangement links TRBV24-1 to TRBJ1-5; 8 positions match TRBD1. This CDR3 spans 15 amino acids. V shed 7 bases and J 1 base; nucleotides not matched to a gene: 5. Germline V gene sequence: CDR1 KGHDR, CDR2 SFDVKD. DNA of the CDR3: TGTGCCACCAGCCCGACAGGGGAAAGCAATCAGCCCCAGCATTTT. Translated: CATSPTGESNQPQHF.

This chain connects TRBV5-1 to TRBJ1-1, with D unclear. CDR1 is SGHRS and CDR2 is YFSETQ in the germline V gene. The CDR3 extends over 14 amino acids. Trimming left V 4 bases short and J 1 base short, with 11 bases between. CDR3 sequence reads: CASSVTPGNTEAFF. The CDR3 DNA sequence: TGCGCCAGCAGCGTGACACCTGGGAACACTGAAGCTTTCTTT.

The chain is built from TRBV9 and TRBJ2-2, with 9 bases aligning to TRBD2. V dropped 0 bases and J dropped 1; count of bases not matched to a gene: 4. This CDR3 comprises 17 residues. In germline, CDR1 is SGDLS, CDR2 YYNGEE. CDR3 bases: TGTGCCAGCAGCGTAGAGCTAGCGGGATTGAACACCGGGGAGCTGTTTTTT. Translated, it gives CASSVELAGLNTGELFF.

The chain has TRBV29-1 and TRBJ1-2; D possibly corresponds to TRBD1 (5 bases). Germline CDR1 SQVTM, CDR2 ANQGSEA. CDR3 size: 12 residues. Trimming stripped 6 bases from V and 4 bases from J, with 12 bases between. The CDR3 is CSVGEASYGYTF. CDR3 in DNA: TGCAGCGTGGGGGAGGCTTCCTATGGCTACACCTTC. Based on the CDR3 plus reference TRBV29-1 and TRBJ1-2, the full variable domain is SAVISQKPSRDICQRGTSLTIQCQVDSQVTMMFWYRQQPGQSLTLIATANQGSEATYESGFVIDKFPISRPNLTFSTLTVSNMSPEDSSIYLCSVGEASYGYTFGSGTRLTVV.

The gene calls are TRBV6-5 and TRBJ2-7; maybe TRBD2 (6 bases). The germline V and J ends were trimmed by 8 bases and 5 bases, with 13 bases remaining between them. Germline CDR1 is MNHEY and CDR2 is SVGAGI. The CDR3 length is 12 residues. The CDR3: CASSPGDHEQYF. CDR3 sequence (DNA): TGTGCCAGCTCCCCGGGGGACCACGAGCAGTACTTC.

V and J are TRBV5-1 and TRBJ1-4; D is ambiguous. Trimming stripped 4 bases from V and 1 base from J, with 5 bases between. This CDR3 region has 13 residues. Germline CDR1 and CDR2: SGHRS and YFSETQ. DNA for the CDR3: TGCGCCAGCAGCCCCCAAACTAATGAAAAACTGTTTTTT. Amino acids: CASSPQTNEKLFF.

This chain links TRBV21-1 with TRBJ2-1; TRBD1 reflects the table's D call only, with no check against the DNA. TRBV21-1 is flagged as a pseudogene. This CDR3 spans 15 amino acids. DNA of the CDR3: TGTGCCAGCAGACGGACAGCGGAACCGGTCAATGAGCAGTTCTTC. Amino acids: CASRRTAEPVNEQFF.

This rearrangement joins TRBV9 to TRBJ2-7, with 9 nucleotides matching TRBD1. Germline CDR1 reads SGDLS; CDR2 reads YYNGEE. The CDR3 runs 14 residues. V trimming: 3 bases; J trimming: 6 bases; junction bases outside the gene matches: 7. CDR3 sequence: CASSGNRGPSEQYF. CDR3 DNA sequence: TGTGCCAGCAGCGGAAACAGGGGGCCCTCCGAGCAGTACTTC. The full variable domain, in which reference TRBV9 and TRBJ2-7 provide the parts outside the CDR3, is DSGVTQTPKHLITATGQRVTLRCSPRSGDLSVYWYQQSLDQGLQFLIQYYNGEERAKGNILERFSAQQFPDLHSELNLSSLELGDSALYFCASSGNRGPSEQYFGPGTRLTVT.

The V and J genes are TRBV5-6 and TRBJ1-1; D may be TRBD1 (6 bases). The CDR3 sequence is 16 residues long. Trimming took 2 bases from V and 0 from J, leaving 14 bases between them. Germline V gene data show CDR1 as SGHDT and CDR2 as YYEEEE. CDR3 amino acids: CASSLQGSGVNTEAFF. The CDR3 nucleotides read TGTGCCAGCAGCTTACAGGGAAGCGGAGTGAACACTGAAGCTTTCTTT.

This chain uses TRBV5-1 with TRBJ1-1, with 7 bases identical to TRBD1. Germline CDR1 SGHRS, CDR2 YFSETQ. V lost 4 bases, J lost 11 bases, and 14 bases stayed unmatched. The CDR3 totals 14 residues. This CDR3 reads CASSRSGTEGKAFF. The CDR3 DNA reads as TGCGCCAGCAGCCGATCCGGGACAGAGGGAAAGGCTTTCTTT.

The chain is built from TRBV19 and TRBJ2-3; 14 positions match TRBD2. Germline values: CDR1 LNHDA, CDR2 SQIVND (reference sequence). V was clipped by 8 bases and J by 5 bases; unmatched bases: 0. CDR3 length equals 13 residues. CDR3 sequence reads: CASGTSGRDTQYF. Written as DNA, the CDR3 is TGTGCCAGTGGGACTAGCGGGAGAGATACGCAGTATTTT.

In regard to this clone: Other DNA sequences in the same sample also yield this CDR3. V is TRBV11-2 and J is TRBJ2-2, with unresolved D. Trimming shortened V by 1 base and J by 5 bases, and 8 bases separated the two germline ends. Per germline, CDR1 SGHAT and CDR2 FQNNGV. The CDR3 totals 14 residues. In nucleotides, the CDR3 is TGTGCCAGCAGCTTAGCTGTCGGTACCGGGGAGCTGTTTTTT. Its protein product is CASSLAVGTGELFF.

This chain connects TRBV19 to TRBJ1-2; TRBD1 is a possible D gene (6 bases). The CDR3 has 15 residues. The V end was cut by 6 bases, the J end by 4 bases, with 18 bases between. CDR1 LNHDA and CDR2 SQIVND come from the germline V gene (reference sequence). The CDR3 DNA is TGTGCCAGTAGACTCACCTTGGGACACGGCTATGGCTACACCTTC. Translated, it gives CASRLTLGHGYGYTF.

This chain joins TRBV5-1 and TRBJ1-2, with D unclear. The CDR3 is 13 residues long. V was trimmed by 0 bases and J by 8 bases, leaving 11 bases between them. Germline CDR1 reads SGHRS; CDR2 reads YFSETQ. The CDR3 nucleotides are TGCGCCAGCAGCTTGGCCGGCGGGGAAGGCTACACCTTC. It encodes CASSLAGGEGYTF.

The CDR3 nucleotides are TGTGCCAGCGGGTCCGGGACAGGGGTCTATGGCTACACCTTC. It is translated as CASGSGTGVYGYTF. The rearrangement joins TRBV28 to TRBJ1-2, with 10 bases aligning to TRBD1. The CDR3 totals 14 residues. CDR1 and CDR2 from the germline V gene are MDHEN and SYDVKM. V lost 8 bases, J lost 4 bases, and 7 bases stayed unmatched.

The chain joins TRBV7-3 to TRBJ1-6, with D perhaps TRBD1 (6 bases). CDR1 and CDR2 (germline): SGHTA, FQGTGA. V lost 3 bases, J lost 3 bases, and 6 bases lay in between. This CDR3 is built from 14 residues. The CDR3 bases are TGTGCCAGCAGCTTGGGACACTATAATTCACCCCTCCACTTT. Its translation: CASSLGHYNSPLHF.